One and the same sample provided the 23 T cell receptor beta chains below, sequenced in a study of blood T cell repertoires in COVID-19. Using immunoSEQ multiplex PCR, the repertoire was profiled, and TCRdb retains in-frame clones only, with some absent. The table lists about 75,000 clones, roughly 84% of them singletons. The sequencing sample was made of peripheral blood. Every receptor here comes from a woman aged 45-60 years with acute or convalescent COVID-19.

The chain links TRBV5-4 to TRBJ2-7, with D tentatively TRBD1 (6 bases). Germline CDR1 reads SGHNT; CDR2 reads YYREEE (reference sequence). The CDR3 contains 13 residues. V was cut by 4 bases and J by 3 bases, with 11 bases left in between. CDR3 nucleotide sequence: TGTGCCAGCAGCCTCCAGGGGATCTACGAGCAGTACTTC. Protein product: CASSLQGIYEQYF.

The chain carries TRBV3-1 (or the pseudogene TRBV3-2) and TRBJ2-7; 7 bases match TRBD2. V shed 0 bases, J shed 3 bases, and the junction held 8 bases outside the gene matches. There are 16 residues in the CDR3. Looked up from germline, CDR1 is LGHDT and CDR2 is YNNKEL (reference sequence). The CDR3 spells CASSQDPAGTHYEQYF. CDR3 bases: TGTGCCAGCAGCCAAGACCCAGCGGGAACCCACTACGAGCAGTACTTC.

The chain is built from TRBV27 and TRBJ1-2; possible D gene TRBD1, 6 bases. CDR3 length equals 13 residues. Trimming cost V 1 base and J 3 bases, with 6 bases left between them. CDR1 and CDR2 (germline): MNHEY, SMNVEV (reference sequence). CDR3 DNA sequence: TGTGCCAGCAGTTTATACAGGGACTATGGCTACACCTTC. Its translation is CASSLYRDYGYTF.

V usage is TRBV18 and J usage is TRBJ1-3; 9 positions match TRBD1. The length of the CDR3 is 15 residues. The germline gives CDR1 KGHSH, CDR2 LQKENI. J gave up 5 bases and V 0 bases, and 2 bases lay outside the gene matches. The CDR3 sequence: CASSPPDRGRNTIYF. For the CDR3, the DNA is TGTGCCAGCTCACCACCGGACAGGGGTAGAAACACCATATATTTT.

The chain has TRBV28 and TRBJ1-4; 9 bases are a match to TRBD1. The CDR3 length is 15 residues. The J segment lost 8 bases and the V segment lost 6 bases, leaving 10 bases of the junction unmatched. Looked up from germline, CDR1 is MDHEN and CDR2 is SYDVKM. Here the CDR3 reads CASSHRDGQGEKLFF. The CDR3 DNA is TGTGCCAGCAGCCACCGCGATGGACAGGGGGAAAAACTGTTTTTT.

The DNA of the CDR3 is TGTGCCAGCAGCCCCGAACTTCCAGGATGGAATGAGCAGTTCTTC. Protein sequence: CASSPELPGWNEQFF. The chain employs TRBV6-5 and TRBJ2-1, with unresolved D. Trimming took off 6 bases at V and 7 bases at J, with 19 bases between the two ends. The V gene's germline CDR1 is MNHEY and CDR2 SVGAGI. This CDR3 comprises 15 residues.

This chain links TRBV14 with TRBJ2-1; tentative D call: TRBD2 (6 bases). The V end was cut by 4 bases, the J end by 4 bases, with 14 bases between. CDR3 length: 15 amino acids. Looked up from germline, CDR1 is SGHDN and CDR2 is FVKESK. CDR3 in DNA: TGTGCCAGCAGCCCTTCGGGGCGGGATTACAATGAGCAGTTCTTC. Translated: CASSPSGRDYNEQFF.

The CDR3 region has the DNA TGTGCCAGCAGCAATGACGTCAGCTTGAGGAATGAGCAGTTCTTC. This gives the protein CASSNDVSLRNEQFF. The rearrangement joins TRBV5-4 to TRBJ2-1; D not certain. With 4 bases removed from V and 7 bases from J, the gap between germline ends came to 18 bases. Germline CDR1 is SGHNT and CDR2 is YYREEE (reference sequence). CDR3 length: 15 amino acids.

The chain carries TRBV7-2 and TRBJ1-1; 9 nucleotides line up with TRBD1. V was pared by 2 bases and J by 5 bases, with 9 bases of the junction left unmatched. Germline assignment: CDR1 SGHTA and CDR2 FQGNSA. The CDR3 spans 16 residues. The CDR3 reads CASSLMVTGGGTEAFF. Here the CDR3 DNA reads TGTGCCAGCAGCTTAATGGTGACAGGGGGTGGAACTGAAGCTTTCTTT.

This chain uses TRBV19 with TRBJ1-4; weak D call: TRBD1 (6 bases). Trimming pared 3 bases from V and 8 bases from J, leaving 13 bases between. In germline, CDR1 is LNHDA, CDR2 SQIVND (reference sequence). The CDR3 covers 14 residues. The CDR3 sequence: CASSILGQYEKLFF. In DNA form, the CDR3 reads TGTGCCAGTAGTATTTTGGGACAATACGAAAAACTGTTTTTT.

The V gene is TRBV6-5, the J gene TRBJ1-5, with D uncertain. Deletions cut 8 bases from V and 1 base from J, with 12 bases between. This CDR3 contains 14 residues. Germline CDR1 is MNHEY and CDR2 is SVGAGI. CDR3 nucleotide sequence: TGTGCCAGCGGTTCTGGGCAAAGCAATCAGCCCCAGCATTTT. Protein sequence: CASGSGQSNQPQHF.

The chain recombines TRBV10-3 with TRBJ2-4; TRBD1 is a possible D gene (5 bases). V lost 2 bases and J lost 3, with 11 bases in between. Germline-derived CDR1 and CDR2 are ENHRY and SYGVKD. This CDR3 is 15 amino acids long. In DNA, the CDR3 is TGTGCCATCAGTGAGGGAAGGCAGGGCAAAAACATTCAGTACTTC. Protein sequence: CAISEGRQGKNIQYF.

The CDR3 nucleotides read TGTGCCAGTAGAGGACAGCCAAACTACAATGAGCAGTTCTTC. Amino acid sequence: CASRGQPNYNEQFF. The chain carries TRBV19 and TRBJ2-1; tentative D call: TRBD1 (6 bases). CDR3 length: 14 residues. With 6 bases removed from V and 3 bases from J, the gap between germline ends came to 12 bases. CDR1 and CDR2 from the germline V gene are LNHDA and SQIVND (reference sequence). The whole variable domain, remainder taken from reference TRBV19 and TRBJ2-1, is DGGITQSPKYLFRKEGQNVTLSCEQNLNHDAMYWYRQDPGQGLRLIYYSQIVNDFQKGDIAEGYSVSREKKESFPLTVTSAQKNPTAFYLCASRGQPNYNEQFFGPGTRLTVL.

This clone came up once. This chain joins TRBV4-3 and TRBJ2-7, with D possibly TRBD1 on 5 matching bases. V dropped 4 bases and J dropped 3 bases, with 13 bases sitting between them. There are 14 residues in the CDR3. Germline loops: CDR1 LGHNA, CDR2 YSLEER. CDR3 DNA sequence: TGCGCCAGCAGCCGGACGATTGACAGCTACGAGCAGTACTTC. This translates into CASSRTIDSYEQYF.

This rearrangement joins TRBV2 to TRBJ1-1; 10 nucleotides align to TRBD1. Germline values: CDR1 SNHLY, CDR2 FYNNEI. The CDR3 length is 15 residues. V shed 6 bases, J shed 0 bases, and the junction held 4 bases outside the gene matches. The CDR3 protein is CASRGQGRMNTEAFF. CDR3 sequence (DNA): TGTGCCAGCAGGGGACAGGGGCGCATGAACACTGAAGCTTTCTTT.

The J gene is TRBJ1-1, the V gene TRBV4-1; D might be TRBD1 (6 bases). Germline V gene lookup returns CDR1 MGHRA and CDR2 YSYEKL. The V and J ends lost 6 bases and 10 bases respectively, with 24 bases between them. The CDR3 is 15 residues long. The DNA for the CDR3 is TGCGCCAGCAGTTACAAACAGGGTCTTCCCCAGGGAGCTTTCTTT. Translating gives CASSYKQGLPQGAFF.

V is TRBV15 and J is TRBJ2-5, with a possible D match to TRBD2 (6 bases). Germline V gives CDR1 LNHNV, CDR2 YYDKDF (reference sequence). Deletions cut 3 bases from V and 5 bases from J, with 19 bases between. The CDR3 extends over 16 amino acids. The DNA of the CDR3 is TGTGCCACCAGCAGGGGCGGGGCAAATCGGAAGGAGACCCAGTACTTC. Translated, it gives CATSRGGANRKETQYF.

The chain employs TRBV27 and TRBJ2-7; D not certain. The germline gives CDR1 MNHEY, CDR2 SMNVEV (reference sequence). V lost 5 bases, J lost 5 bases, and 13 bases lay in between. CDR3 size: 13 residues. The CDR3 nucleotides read TGTGCCAGCAGTCTTACTCGCGAGCACGAGCAGTACTTC. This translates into CASSLTREHEQYF.

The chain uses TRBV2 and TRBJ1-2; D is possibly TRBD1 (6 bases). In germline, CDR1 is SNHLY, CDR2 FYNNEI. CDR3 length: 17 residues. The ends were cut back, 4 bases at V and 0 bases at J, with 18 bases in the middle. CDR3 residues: CASSGTAFLWANYGYTF. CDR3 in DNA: TGTGCCAGCAGTGGGACAGCCTTTCTTTGGGCTAACTATGGCTACACCTTC.

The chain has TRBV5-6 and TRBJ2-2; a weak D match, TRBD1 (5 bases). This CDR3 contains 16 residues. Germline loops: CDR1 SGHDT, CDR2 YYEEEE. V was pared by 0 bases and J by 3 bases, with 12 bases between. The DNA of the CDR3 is TGTGCCAGCAGCTTGGTTGAGACAGAATACACCGGGGAGCTGTTTTTT. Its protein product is CASSLVETEYTGELFF.

The CDR3 sequence is CASSPWGRTGVTEKLFF. For the CDR3, the DNA is TGTGCCAGCAGCCCTTGGGGCCGGACAGGGGTCACTGAAAAACTGTTTTTT. The chain combines TRBV3-1 (or the pseudogene TRBV3-2) with TRBJ1-4, with TRBD1 matching over 9 bases. Germline-derived CDR1 and CDR2 are LGHDT and YNNKEL (reference sequence). J was trimmed by 7 bases and V by 4 bases; bases with no gene match: 13. The CDR3 extends over 17 amino acids.

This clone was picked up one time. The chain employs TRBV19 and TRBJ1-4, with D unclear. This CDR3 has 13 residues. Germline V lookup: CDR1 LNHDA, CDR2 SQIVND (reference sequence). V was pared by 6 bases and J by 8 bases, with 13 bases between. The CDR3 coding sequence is TGTGCCAGTAGGGACTGGAAGGACGAAAAACTGTTTTTT. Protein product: CASRDWKDEKLFF.

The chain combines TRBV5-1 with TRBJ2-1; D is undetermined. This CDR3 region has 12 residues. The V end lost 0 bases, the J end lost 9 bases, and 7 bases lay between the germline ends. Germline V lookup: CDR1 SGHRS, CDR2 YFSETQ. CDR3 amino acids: CASSLDRFEQFF. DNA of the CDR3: TGCGCCAGCAGCTTGGACAGATTTGAGCAGTTCTTC.